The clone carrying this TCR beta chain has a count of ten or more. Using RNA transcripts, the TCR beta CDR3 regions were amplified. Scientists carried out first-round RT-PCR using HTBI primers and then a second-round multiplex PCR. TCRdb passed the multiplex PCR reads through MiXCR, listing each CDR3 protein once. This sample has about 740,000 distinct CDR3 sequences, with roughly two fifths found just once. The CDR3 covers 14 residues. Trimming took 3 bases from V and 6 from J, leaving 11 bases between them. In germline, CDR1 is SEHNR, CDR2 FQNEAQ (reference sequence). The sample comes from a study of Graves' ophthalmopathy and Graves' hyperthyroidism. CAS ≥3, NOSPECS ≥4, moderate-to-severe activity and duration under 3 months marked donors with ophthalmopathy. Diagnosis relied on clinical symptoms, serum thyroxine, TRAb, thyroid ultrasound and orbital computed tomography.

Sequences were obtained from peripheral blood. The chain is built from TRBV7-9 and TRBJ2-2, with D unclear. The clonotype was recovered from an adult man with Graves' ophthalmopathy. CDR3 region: CASSLARVAGELFF. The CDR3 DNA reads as TGTGCCAGCAGCTTGGCTCGGGTTGCCGGGGAGCTGTTTTTT.